The 2 T cell receptor beta chains below all came from one sample that was sequenced in a study of Graves' ophthalmopathy and Graves' hyperthyroidism. The sequenced template was RNA, covering the TCR beta CDR3 region. First-round RT-PCR used HTBI primers; second-round multiplex PCR followed. TCRdb ran MiXCR on the multiplex PCR reads and lists one entry per CDR3 protein. Of about 480,000 distinct CDR3 sequences in the sample, approximately 15% are singletons; the top ten hold roughly 9.8%. Sequenced: blood. The origin of the receptors is a woman aged 25 to 39 with Graves' ophthalmopathy.

V gene TRBV7-2 combines with J gene TRBJ2-5; D is possibly TRBD1 (5 bases). V shed 0 bases and J shed 1 base, with 15 bases lying between them. CDR1 is SGHTA, CDR2 FQGNSA, per germline. The CDR3 covers 17 residues. For the CDR3, the DNA is TGTGCCAGCAGCTTAGCGGGGCCACCTAATCTCCAAGAGACCCAGTACTTC. Protein product: CASSLAGPPNLQETQYF.

This clonotype was counted at least ten times. J is TRBJ1-1 and V is TRBV27, with TRBD1 matching 11 bases. Germline V gene sequence: CDR1 MNHEY, CDR2 SMNVEV (reference sequence). The trim removed 5 bases at V and 7 bases at J, leaving 12 bases unmatched. The CDR3 runs to 16 residues. CDR3 bases: TGTGCCAGCAGTCCTAGGACAGGGGGCATCGCCATTGAAGCTTTCTTT. Amino acid sequence: CASSPRTGGIAIEAFF.